Presented here are 22 T cell receptor beta chains from one specimen sequenced in a study of T-cell reconstitution after alpha-beta-depleted transplantation in children. Preparation of the TCRbeta library involved a method that used unique molecular identifiers. TCRdb recomputed calls from the PCR reads with MiXCR, one row per CDR3 protein. Among approximately 150,000 distinct CDR3 sequences, 8.8% were seen once, and the ten largest hold approximately 18%. Sequencing was performed on PBMCs, mostly from graft donor cells, taken 180 days after TCRalphabeta/CD19-depleted stem cell transplant. Receptors originate from a female patient aged 2-10 years who had a stem cell transplant for congenital amegakaryocytic thrombocytopenia, so the T cells may come from the graft donor.

This clonotype was found a few times. This chain joins TRBV5-1 and TRBJ2-7; no firm D call. The CDR3 sequence is 15 residues long. V was pared by 5 bases and J by 2 bases, with 17 bases between. Germline CDR1 SGHRS, CDR2 YFSETQ. The CDR3 reads CASSLSRPSTYEQYF. The CDR3 coding sequence is TGCGCCAGCAGTCTTTCCAGGCCCTCAACCTACGAGCAGTACTTC. The full variable domain, rest sourced from reference TRBV5-1 and TRBJ2-7, is KAGVTQTPRYLIKTRGQQVTLSCSPISGHRSVSWYQQTPGQGLQFLFEYFSETQRNKGNFPGRFSGRQFSNSRSEMNVSTLELGDSALYLCASSLSRPSTYEQYFGPGTRLTVT.

A few counts support this clonotype. The chain recombines TRBV11-2 with TRBJ2-7, with TRBD1 identical over 10 bases. Losses at the gene ends were 2 bases for V and 1 base for J; bases not matched to a gene: 2. This CDR3 contains 15 residues. Looked up from germline, CDR1 is SGHAT and CDR2 is FQNNGV. CDR3 residues: CASSLRGQGSYEQYF. CDR3 bases: TGTGCCAGCAGCTTAAGGGGACAGGGGTCCTACGAGCAGTACTTC.

The J gene is TRBJ1-2, the V gene TRBV4-1, with TRBD1 matching over 10 bases. V was clipped by 3 bases and J by 6 bases; unmatched bases: 4. The length of the CDR3 is 14 residues. CDR1 is MGHRA and CDR2 is YSYEKL in the germline V gene. CDR3 amino acids: CASSQTGGADGYTF. DNA for the CDR3: TGCGCCAGCAGCCAGACAGGGGGCGCGGATGGCTACACCTTC.

This clonotype was observed once. V is TRBV10-3 and J is TRBJ1-1, with D maybe TRBD1 (6 bases). The CDR3 sequence is 16 residues long. V was cut by 7 bases and J by 2 bases, with 20 bases left in between. The germline gives CDR1 ENHRY, CDR2 SYGVKD. CDR3 in DNA: TGTGCCATCACTCCCAGAAAGGGACAAAAAAACACTGAAGCTTTCTTT. It specifies CAITPRKGQKNTEAFF.

This clonotype was found many times. The chain links TRBV6-1 to TRBJ2-7; unclear D gene. This CDR3 is built from 14 residues. From germline, CDR1 is MNHNS and CDR2 SASEGT. The V and J ends lost 1 base and 2 bases respectively, with 9 bases between them. The CDR3 protein is CASSEVLSPYEQYF. CDR3 nucleotide sequence: TGTGCCAGCAGTGAAGTCCTCTCGCCCTACGAGCAGTACTTC.

This clonotype was seen more than once but under ten times. The V call is TRBV29-1, the J call TRBJ1-5, with D unresolved. The V gene lost 1 base and the J gene lost 5 bases, with 15 bases spanning the gap. The CDR3 runs to 15 residues. Per the germline V gene, CDR1 is SQVTM and CDR2 is ANQGSEA. DNA of the CDR3: TGCAGCGTTGAAGTGGGTCCCGCCGCTGATCAGCCCCAGCATTTT. Translation: CSVEVGPAADQPQHF.

This clonotype was observed at least ten times. V is TRBV5-1 and J is TRBJ2-7; possible D gene TRBD2, 6 bases. CDR1 and CDR2 from the germline V gene are SGHRS and YFSETQ. There are 15 residues in the CDR3. Trimming left V 2 bases short and J 2 bases short, with 14 bases between. In DNA, the CDR3 is TGCGCCAGCAGCTTCGGCGGGGCCACCACCTACGAGCAGTACTTC. Protein: CASSFGGATTYEQYF.

Notes on this clonotype: An end of the junction differs from the germline gene, which may be a read error. The V and J genes are TRBV4-1 and TRBJ2-5, with D perhaps being TRBD1 or TRBD2 (5 bases each). The CDR3 loop spans 15 amino acids. The germline V gene encodes CDR1 MGHRA and CDR2 YSYEKL. The CDR3: CASSLGDRDQETKYF. The CDR3 DNA follows: TGCGCCAGCAGCCTCGGGGACCGGGATCAAGAGACCAAGTACTTC.

This clonotype has ten or more counts. The chain uses TRBV20-1 and TRBJ2-3, with D unresolved. Germline loops: CDR1 DFQATT, CDR2 SNEGSKA (reference sequence). The CDR3 covers 14 residues. V lost 2 bases, J lost 2 bases, and 11 bases lay in between. The CDR3, as DNA: TGCAGTGCTAGAATCCCTAGTTTCACAGATACGCAGTATTTT. Amino acids: CSARIPSFTDTQYF.

This clonotype occurred many times. V and J are TRBV28 and TRBJ2-7; 10 nucleotides match TRBD2. Germline V gives CDR1 MDHEN, CDR2 SYDVKM. The V gene end was trimmed by 4 bases and the J gene end by 4 bases; junction bases not matched to a gene: 7. The CDR3 totals 15 residues. CDR3 nucleotides: TGTGCCAGCAGTTGGGGTGGACTAGCGGAATACGAGCAGTACTTC. It is translated as CASSWGGLAEYEQYF. The complete variable domain, with remaining parts taken from reference TRBV28 and TRBJ2-7, reads DVKVTQSSRYLVKRTGEKVFLECVQDMDHENMFWYRQDPGLGLRLIYFSYDVKMKEKGDIPEGYSVSREKKERFSLILESASTNQTSMYLCASSWGGLAEYEQYFGPGTRLTVT.

This clonotype was seen ten or more times. The V call is TRBV9, the J call TRBJ1-3; 10 bases match TRBD1. Losses at the gene ends were 0 bases for V and 1 base for J; bases not matched to a gene: 7. This CDR3 comprises 18 residues. Germline V lookup: CDR1 SGDLS, CDR2 YYNGEE. CDR3 region: CASSVATGQGKSGNTIYF. As DNA, the CDR3 is TGTGCCAGCAGCGTAGCTACGGGACAGGGGAAATCTGGAAACACCATATATTTT.

This clonotype was observed at least ten times. V usage is TRBV29-1 and J usage is TRBJ1-2; D unresolved. This CDR3 comprises 11 residues. Germline V gene sequence: CDR1 SQVTM, CDR2 ANQGSEA. The germline V and J ends were trimmed by 5 bases and 1 base, with 5 bases remaining between them. The CDR3 is CSVSLNYGYTF. Written as DNA, the CDR3 is TGCAGCGTTTCTCTTAACTATGGCTACACCTTC.

Only a few counts were recorded for this clonotype. The chain carries TRBV11-2 and TRBJ2-1; TRBD2 matches at 9 bases. This CDR3 is built from 15 residues. The junction had 8 bases not matched to a gene; V was cut back by 7 bases and J by 4 bases. In germline, CDR1 is SGHAT, CDR2 FQNNGV. CDR3 protein: CASIWETSGYNEQFF. The CDR3 DNA is TGTGCCAGCATCTGGGAGACTAGCGGTTACAATGAGCAGTTCTTC.

This clonotype was observed at least ten times. This chain uses TRBV12-3 or TRBV12-4 with TRBJ2-7; 8 bases match TRBD2. V lost 6 bases to trimming and J lost 6 bases; unmatched junction nucleotides: 7. This CDR3 spans 13 amino acids. CDR3 bases: TGTGCCAGCAGATCCCCCCTAGCGGGCGAGCAGTACTTC. It specifies CASRSPLAGEQYF.

This clonotype was seen at least ten times. The chain joins TRBV7-2 to TRBJ2-1, with 9 bases fitting TRBD2. CDR1 and CDR2 (germline): SGHTA, FQGNSA. The CDR3 loop spans 12 amino acids. The J segment lost 16 bases and the V segment lost 5 bases, leaving 9 bases of the junction unmatched. CDR3 region: CASSQTGLAPFF. In DNA form, the CDR3 reads TGTGCCAGCAGCCAAACTGGACTAGCGCCCTTCTTC.

This clonotype was counted only a few times. This chain joins TRBV20-1 and TRBJ2-7; 11 bases agree with TRBD2. Per the germline V gene, CDR1 is DFQATT and CDR2 is SNEGSKA (reference sequence). With 6 bases clipped from V and 5 bases from J, the junction kept 6 bases outside the gene matches. The length of the CDR3 is 13 residues. CDR3 DNA: TGCAGTGCGATAAGACTAGCGGGGCACGAGCAGTACTTC. Protein sequence: CSAIRLAGHEQYF.

Comment on this clonotype: A much larger clonotype is one base distant, so this may be a read error. CDR3 DNA sequence: TGCTCCAGCAGCTTGGCTAGGGCGGGGACAGATACGCAGTATTTT. Encoded protein: CSSSLARAGTDTQYF. The rearrangement links TRBV5-1 to TRBJ2-3, with D perhaps TRBD2 (6 bases). The CDR3 spans 15 residues. The germline gives CDR1 SGHRS, CDR2 YFSETQ.

This clonotype came up many times. The chain couples TRBV28 to TRBJ2-5; 8 nucleotides match TRBD2. The germline V gene encodes CDR1 MDHEN and CDR2 SYDVKM. This CDR3 spans 16 amino acids. Trimming cost V 3 bases and J 2 bases; bases outside gene matches: 8. The CDR3 DNA reads as TGTGCCAGCAGTTTCCACCTAGCGGGTCTTCAAGAGACCCAGTACTTC. Translation gives CASSFHLAGLQETQYF. The complete variable domain, with remaining parts taken from reference TRBV28 and TRBJ2-5, reads DVKVTQSSRYLVKRTGEKVFLECVQDMDHENMFWYRQDPGLGLRLIYFSYDVKMKEKGDIPEGYSVSREKKERFSLILESASTNQTSMYLCASSFHLAGLQETQYFGPGTRLLVL.

The chain couples TRBV7-2 to TRBJ1-1; D is perhaps TRBD1 (6 bases). The CDR3 length is 14 residues. CDR1 and CDR2 from the germline V gene are SGHTA and FQGNSA. V lost 3 bases and J 7 bases, leaving 15 bases between the germline ends. The CDR3 loop reads CASSFLKGTSEAFF. CDR3 bases: TGTGCCAGCAGCTTTCTTAAAGGGACAAGTGAAGCTTTCTTT.

This clonotype was recorded at least ten times. The germline gene is not matched at one end of the junction; a read error may be the cause. This rearrangement joins TRBV4-1 to TRBJ2-7, with D possibly being TRBD1 or TRBD2 (5 bases each). The CDR3 sequence is 15 residues long. Looked up from germline, CDR1 is MGHRA and CDR2 is YSYEKL. CDR3 protein: CSSSQVINGGYEQYF. The CDR3 nucleotides read TGCTCCAGCAGCCAAGTGATTAATGGGGGCTACGAGCAGTACTTC.

This clonotype was recorded at least ten times. The chain is built from TRBV29-1 and TRBJ2-1; D call uncertain. The CDR3 is made up of 12 amino acids. Germline V CDR1 and CDR2: SQVTM, ANQGSEA. V was shortened by 4 bases and J by 3 bases, with 7 bases between the two germline ends. The CDR3 sequence is CSVVALYNEQFF. The CDR3 DNA sequence: TGCAGCGTTGTTGCCCTCTACAATGAGCAGTTCTTC.

This clonotype was observed a few times. The chain carries TRBV20-1 and TRBJ2-2; 13 nucleotides line up with TRBD2. Trimming at V came to 5 bases and at J to 0 bases, leaving 0 bases not matched to a gene. Germline assignment: CDR1 DFQATT and CDR2 SNEGSKA (reference sequence). There are 15 residues in the CDR3. The CDR3 DNA reads as TGCAGTGCTGGACTAGCGGGAGCGAACACCGGGGAGCTGTTTTTT. Encoded protein: CSAGLAGANTGELFF.